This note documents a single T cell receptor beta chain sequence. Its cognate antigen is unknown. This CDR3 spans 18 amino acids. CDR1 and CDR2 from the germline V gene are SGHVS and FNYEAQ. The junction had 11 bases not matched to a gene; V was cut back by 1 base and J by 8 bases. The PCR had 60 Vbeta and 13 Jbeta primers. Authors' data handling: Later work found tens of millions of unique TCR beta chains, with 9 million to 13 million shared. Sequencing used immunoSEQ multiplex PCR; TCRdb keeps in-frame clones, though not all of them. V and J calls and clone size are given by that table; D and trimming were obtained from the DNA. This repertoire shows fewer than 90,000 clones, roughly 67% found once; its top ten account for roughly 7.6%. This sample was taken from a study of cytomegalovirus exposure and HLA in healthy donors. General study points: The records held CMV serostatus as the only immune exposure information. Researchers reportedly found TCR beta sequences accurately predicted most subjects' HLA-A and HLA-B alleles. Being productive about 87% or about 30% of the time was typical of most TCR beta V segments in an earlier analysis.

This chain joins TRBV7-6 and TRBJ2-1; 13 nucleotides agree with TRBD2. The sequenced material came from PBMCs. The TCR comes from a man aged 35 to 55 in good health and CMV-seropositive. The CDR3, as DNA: TGTGCCAGCAGCTTAGGACTAGCGGGAGGACAGGGGGCTGATGAGCAGTTCTTC. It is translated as CASSLGLAGGQGADEQFF.